The 8 T cell receptor beta chains listed next were all sequenced from one sample in a study of blood T cell repertoires in COVID-19. Data came from immunoSEQ multiplex PCR; TCRdb stores just in-frame clones and leaves some out. The sample has over 150,000 clones; around four fifths are singletons. The specimen sequenced was peripheral blood. These receptors all stem from a man between 65 and 85 years old with acute or convalescent COVID-19.

There are a few counts of this clone. The chain couples TRBV5-1 to TRBJ2-5; D remains ambiguous. This CDR3 spans 13 amino acids. From germline, CDR1 is SGHRS and CDR2 YFSETQ. V was clipped by 4 bases and J by 2 bases, with 9 bases between them. CDR3 sequence reads: CASSPFVQETQYF. CDR3 DNA: TGCGCCAGCAGCCCTTTTGTGCAAGAGACCCAGTACTTC.

The chain is built from TRBV18 and TRBJ2-7; TRBD1 is a possible D gene (6 bases). The CDR3 consists of 14 residues. V was trimmed by 6 bases and J by 2 bases, leaving 14 bases between them. In germline, CDR1 is KGHSH, CDR2 LQKENI. CDR3 sequence (DNA): TGTGCCAGCTCCCGCGCGACAGGACCCTACGAGCAGTACTTC. Amino acid sequence: CASSRATGPYEQYF.

V usage is TRBV11-2 and J usage is TRBJ1-6; TRBD1 agrees at 7 bases. Trimming at V came to 3 bases and at J to 9 bases, leaving 8 bases not matched to a gene. CDR1 and CDR2 from the germline V gene are SGHAT and FQNNGV. CDR3 length equals 15 residues. CDR3 DNA sequence: TGTGCCAGCAGCTTTCAAGGGGGCGCGGGTTCACCCCTCCACTTT. This translates into CASSFQGGAGSPLHF.

The V call is TRBV25-1, the J call TRBJ1-4; D remains unclear. Trimming cost V 3 bases and J 7 bases, with 15 bases left between them. The CDR3 extends over 15 amino acids. Germline CDR1 is MGHDK and CDR2 is SYGVNS. CDR3 sequence: CASSDVGSTSEKLFF. CDR3 coding DNA: TGTGCCAGCAGTGATGTGGGGAGTACCTCTGAAAAACTGTTTTTT.

J is TRBJ2-1 and V is TRBV6-4; TRBD2 aligns across 11 bases. The CDR3 has 16 residues. The ends lost 0 bases at V and 8 bases at J; junction bases unmatched: 6. Germline CDR1 is MRHNA and CDR2 is SNTAGT. CDR3 nucleotides: TGTGCCAGCAGTGACTCATTTACTAGCGGGGGCCATGAGCAGTTCTTC. Translating gives CASSDSFTSGGHEQFF.

The V gene is TRBV20-1, the J gene TRBJ1-1; the D gene is possibly TRBD1 (6 bases). The ends were cut back, 5 bases at V and 3 bases at J, with 7 bases in the middle. Germline CDR1 is DFQATT and CDR2 is SNEGSKA (reference sequence). This CDR3 comprises 11 residues. The CDR3 loop reads CSARTDTEAFF. CDR3 DNA sequence: TGCAGTGCTCGGACAGACACTGAAGCTTTCTTT.

V usage is TRBV4-1 and J usage is TRBJ1-1, with 11 bases aligning to TRBD1. With V trimmed by 0 bases and J by 3 bases, 6 bases remained unmatched. In germline, CDR1 is MGHRA, CDR2 YSYEKL. The CDR3 extends over 17 amino acids. CDR3 amino acids: CASSQEGGGQGDTEAFF. CDR3 in DNA: TGCGCCAGCAGCCAAGAAGGAGGGGGACAGGGGGACACTGAAGCTTTCTTT.

The chain has TRBV19 and TRBJ1-4; weak D call: TRBD1 (6 bases). CDR3 length: 15 amino acids. The V end was cut by 5 bases, the J end by 5 bases, with 15 bases between. CDR1 is LNHDA and CDR2 is SQIVND in the germline V gene (reference sequence). Here the CDR3 DNA reads TGTGCCAGTAGTGGGGGACACCTCGGCAATGAAAAACTGTTTTTT. Its protein product is CASSGGHLGNEKLFF.